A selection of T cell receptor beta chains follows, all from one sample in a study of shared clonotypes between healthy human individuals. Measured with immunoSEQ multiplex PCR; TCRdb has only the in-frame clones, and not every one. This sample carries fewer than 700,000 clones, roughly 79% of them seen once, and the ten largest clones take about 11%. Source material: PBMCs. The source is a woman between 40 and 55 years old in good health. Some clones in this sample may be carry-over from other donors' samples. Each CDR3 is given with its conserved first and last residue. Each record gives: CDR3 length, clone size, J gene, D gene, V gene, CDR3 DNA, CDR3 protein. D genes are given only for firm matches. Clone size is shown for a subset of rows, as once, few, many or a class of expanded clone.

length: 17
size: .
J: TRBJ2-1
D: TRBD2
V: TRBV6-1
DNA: TGTGCCAGCAGTGACCCTGGGGGACTAGCGGGAGGTGGTGAGCAGTTCTTC
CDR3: CASSDPGGLAGGGEQFF

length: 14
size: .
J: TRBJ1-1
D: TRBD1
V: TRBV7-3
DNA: TGTGCCAGCAGCCCCAGGGGGGAGAGCACTGAAGCTTTCTTT
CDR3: CASSPRGESTEAFF

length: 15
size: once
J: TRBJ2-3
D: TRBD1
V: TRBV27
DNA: TGTGCCAGCAGTTTTGGACAGGGGGCCTCAGATACGCAGTATTTT
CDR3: CASSFGQGASDTQYF

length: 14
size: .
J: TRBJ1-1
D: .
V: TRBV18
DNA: TGTGCCAGCTCACCAGGGTTAAGGGAAACTGAAGCTTTCTTT
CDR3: CASSPGLRETEAFF

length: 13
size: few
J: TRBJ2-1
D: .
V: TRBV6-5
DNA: TGTGCCAGCAGTTCAAATCTAGGCTATGAGCAGTTCTTC
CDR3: CASSSNLGYEQFF

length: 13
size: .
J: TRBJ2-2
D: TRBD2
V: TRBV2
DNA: TGTGCCAGCATAGAGCGGGATGGGGGGGAGCTGTTTTTT
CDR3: CASIERDGGELFF

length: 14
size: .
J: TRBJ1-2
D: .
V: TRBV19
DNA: TGTGCCAGTCGCTTACCGGAGGGTTTAGGTGGCTACACCTTC
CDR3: CASRLPEGLGGYTF

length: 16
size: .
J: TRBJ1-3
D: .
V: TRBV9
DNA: TGTGCCAGCAGCCCCAGGTGGGTGACGGCGGGAAACACCATATATTTT
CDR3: CASSPRWVTAGNTIYF

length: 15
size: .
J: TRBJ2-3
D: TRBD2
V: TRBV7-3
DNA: TGTGCCAGCAGCAAGAGCGGGAGGATTGTAGATACGCAGTATTTT
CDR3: CASSKSGRIVDTQYF

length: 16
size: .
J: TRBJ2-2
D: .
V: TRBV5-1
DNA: TGCGCCAGCAGCTTGTTGAACCGAGGATCCACCGGGGAGCTGTTTTTT
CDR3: CASSLLNRGSTGELFF

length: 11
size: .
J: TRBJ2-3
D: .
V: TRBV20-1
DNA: TGCAGTGCCCATGGACGGAGGACGCAGTATTTT
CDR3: CSAHGRRTQYF

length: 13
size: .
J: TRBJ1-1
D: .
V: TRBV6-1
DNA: TGTGCCATCATATCTGAGCGAGGGACTGAAGCTTTCTTT
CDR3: CAIISERGTEAFF

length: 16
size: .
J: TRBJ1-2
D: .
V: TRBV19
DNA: TGTGCCAGTAGTCCACCGGGAGGGGTAGTAGTCTATGGCTACACCTTC
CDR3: CASSPPGGVVVYGYTF

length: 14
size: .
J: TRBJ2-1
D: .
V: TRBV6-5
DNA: TGTGCCAGCAGTTACAACGACGTATACAATGAGCAGTTCTTC
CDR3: CASSYNDVYNEQFF

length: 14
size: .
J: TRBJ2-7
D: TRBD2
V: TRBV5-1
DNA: TGCGCCAGCAGCTTTGTGGGAGGGCCAGGCGAGCAGTACTTC
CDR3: CASSFVGGPGEQYF

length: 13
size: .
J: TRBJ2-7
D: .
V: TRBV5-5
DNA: TGTGCCAGCAGCTTTGGGGGGTCCTACGAGCAGTACTTC
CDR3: CASSFGGSYEQYF

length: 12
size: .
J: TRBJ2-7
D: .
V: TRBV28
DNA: TGTGCCAGCATGGGCGTCGCCTACGAGCAGTACTTC
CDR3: CASMGVAYEQYF

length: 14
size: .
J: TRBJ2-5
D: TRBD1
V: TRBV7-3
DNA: TGTGCCAGCAGCTTAACGACAGGGGGCGAGACCCAGTACTTC
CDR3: CASSLTTGGETQYF

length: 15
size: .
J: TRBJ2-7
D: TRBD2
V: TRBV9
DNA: TGTGCCAGCAGCACCACTAGCGGGAGTTCCTACGAGCAGTACTTC
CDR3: CASSTTSGSSYEQYF

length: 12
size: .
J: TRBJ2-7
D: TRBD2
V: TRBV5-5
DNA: TGTGCCAGCAGCTCCGCGGGGGTCGAGCAGTACTTC
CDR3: CASSSAGVEQYF

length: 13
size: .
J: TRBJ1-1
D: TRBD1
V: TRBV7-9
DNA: TGTGCCAGCAGCCCCGGGACAGTCACTGAAGCTTTCTTT
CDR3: CASSPGTVTEAFF

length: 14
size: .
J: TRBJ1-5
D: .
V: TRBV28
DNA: TGTGCCGGCAGTCGACAGGTTCTTGCTCAGCCCCAGCATTTT
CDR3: CAGSRQVLAQPQHF

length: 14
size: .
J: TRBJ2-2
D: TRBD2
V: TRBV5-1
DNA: TGCGCCAGCCGGGAGGGGTCGAGCACCGGGGAGCTGTTTTTT
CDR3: CASREGSSTGELFF

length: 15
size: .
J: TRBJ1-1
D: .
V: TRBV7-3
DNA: TGTGCCAGCAGCGACCCCCGGGGGGCTCGCACTGAAGCTTTCTTT
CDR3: CASSDPRGARTEAFF

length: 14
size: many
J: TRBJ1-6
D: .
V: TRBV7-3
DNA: TGTGCCAGCAGCTTAGGCTCCTATAATTCACCCCTCCACTTT
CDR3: CASSLGSYNSPLHF

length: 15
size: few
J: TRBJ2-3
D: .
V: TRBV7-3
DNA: TGTGCCAGCAGCCCCGACGGACAGAGCACAGATACGCAGTATTTT
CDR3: CASSPDGQSTDTQYF

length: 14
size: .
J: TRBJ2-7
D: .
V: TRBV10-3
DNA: TGTGCCATCAGTACAAGCGGGCGGAACTACGAGCAGTACTTC
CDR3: CAISTSGRNYEQYF

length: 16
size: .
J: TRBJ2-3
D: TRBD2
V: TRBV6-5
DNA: TGTGCCAGCAGTTCGCCGGGACTAGCGGCCACAGATACGCAGTATTTT
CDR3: CASSSPGLAATDTQYF